The clone carrying this T cell receptor beta chain has a handful of counts. The authors prepared the TCRbeta library with unique molecular identifiers. TCRdb re-derived calls from the PCR reads in MiXCR, one entry per CDR3 protein. Of about 360,000 distinct CDR3 sequences listed, roughly 14% are singletons. CDR1 and CDR2 from the germline V gene are SGHTA and FQGNSA. V lost 5 bases and J lost 2, with 13 bases in between. CDR3 size: 15 residues. These data are taken from a study of T-cell reconstitution after alpha-beta-depleted transplantation in children. Sequenced material: PBMCs, taken from the stem cell graft. The origin of this receptor is a human donor who donated a stem cell graft to a child with Fanconi anemia. The genes are TRBV7-2 and TRBJ1-3; D is ambiguous. CDR3 nucleotides: TGTGCCAGCAGCCCAGGACTGGCCCCTGGAAACACCATATATTTT. Residues: CASSPGLAPGNTIYF.